This T cell receptor (beta chain) was obtained from a study of blood T cell repertoires in COVID-19. The overall study: The origin of the acute and convalescent COVID-19 samples was the United States, Italy and Spain. Sources were T cells, B-cell-depleted T cells, or PBMCs; the material itself was cDNA or gDNA.

The CDR3 has 18 residues. Trimming took 4 bases from V and 0 from J, leaving 16 bases between them. Germline V gene lookup returns CDR1 LNHDA and CDR2 SQIVND (reference sequence). TCRdb's table, derived via immunoSEQ multiplex PCR, lists solely in-frame clones and lacks some. The sample carries under 95,000 clones, roughly 87% recorded once. The specimen was peripheral blood. The genes are TRBV19 and TRBJ1-6; D might be TRBD1 (5 bases). This sequence originates from a man in his sixties with acute or convalescent COVID-19. This CDR3 is CASSTGTIGGSYNSPLHF. CDR3 nucleotide sequence: TGTGCCAGTAGTACCGGGACGATCGGGGGCTCCTATAATTCACCCCTCCACTTT.